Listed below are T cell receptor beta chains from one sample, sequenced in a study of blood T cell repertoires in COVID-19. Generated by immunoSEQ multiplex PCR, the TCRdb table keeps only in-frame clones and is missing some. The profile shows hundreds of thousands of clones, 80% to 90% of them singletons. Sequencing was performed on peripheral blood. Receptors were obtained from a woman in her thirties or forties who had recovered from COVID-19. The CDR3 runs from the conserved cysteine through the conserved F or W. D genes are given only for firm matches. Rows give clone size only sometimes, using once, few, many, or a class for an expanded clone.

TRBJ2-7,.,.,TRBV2,CASSEGGLPFYEQYF,TGTGCCAGCAGTGAGGGAGGACTGCCATTCTACGAGCAGTACTTC
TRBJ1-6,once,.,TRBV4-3,CASSPGHLNSPLHF,TGCGCCAGCAGCCCTGGACATCTCAATTCACCCCTCCACTTT
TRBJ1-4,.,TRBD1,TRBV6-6,CASSSETGAQLFF,TGTGCCAGCAGTTCAGAAACAGGGGCCCAACTGTTTTTT
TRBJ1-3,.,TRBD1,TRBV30,CAWNRQGAGNTIYF,TGTGCCTGGAATCGACAGGGGGCTGGAAACACCATATATTTT
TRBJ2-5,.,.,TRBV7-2,CASSLTEKTQYF,TGTGCCAGCAGCCTGACGGAGAAGACCCAGTACTTC
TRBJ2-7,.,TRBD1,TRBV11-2,CASSPWGTGETYEQYF,TGTGCCAGCAGCCCGTGGGGGACAGGGGAGACCTACGAGCAGTACTTC
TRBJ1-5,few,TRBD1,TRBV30,CAWSVQGAGNQPQHF,TGTGCCTGGAGTGTACAGGGGGCTGGGAATCAGCCCCAGCATTTT
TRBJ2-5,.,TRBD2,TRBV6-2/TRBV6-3,CASSPPTSGGLRETQYF,TGTGCCAGCAGTCCCCCGACTAGCGGGGGATTAAGAGAGACCCAGTACTTC
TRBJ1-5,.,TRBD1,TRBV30,CAWSEQGLEPQHF,TGTGCCTGGAGTGAACAGGGGCTGGAGCCCCAGCATTTT
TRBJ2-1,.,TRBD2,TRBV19,CASSIGLAVYNEQFF,TGTGCCAGTAGTATTGGACTAGCGGTTTACAATGAGCAGTTCTTC
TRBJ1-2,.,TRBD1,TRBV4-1,CASSQDTGVYGYTF,TGCGCCAGCAGCCAGGACACAGGGGTCTATGGCTACACCTTC
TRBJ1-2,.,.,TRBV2,CASVEGITAYGYTF,TGTGCCAGCGTCGAAGGTATAACAGCCTATGGCTACACCTTC
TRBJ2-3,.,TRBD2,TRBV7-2,CASSQRGWTSTDTQYF,TGTGCCAGCAGCCAGCGGGGATGGACTAGCACAGATACGCAGTATTTT
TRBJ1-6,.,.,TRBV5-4,CASSLSGPLYSPLHF,TGTGCCAGCAGCTTGTCTGGGCCGTTGTATTCACCCCTCCACTTT
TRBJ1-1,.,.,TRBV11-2,CASSLVADTEAFF,TGTGCCAGCAGCTTAGTAGCGGACACTGAAGCTTTCTTT
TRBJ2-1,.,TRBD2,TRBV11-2,CASSLGIGGNPYNEQFF,TGTGCCAGCAGCTTAGGAATCGGGGGGAACCCCTACAATGAGCAGTTCTTC
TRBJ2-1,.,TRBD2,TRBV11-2,CASSFLAGIVNEQFF,TGTGCCAGCAGCTTCCTAGCGGGCATCGTCAATGAGCAGTTCTTC
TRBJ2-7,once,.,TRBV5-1,CASSLAAGPAYEQYF,TGCGCCAGCAGCTTGGCGGCAGGGCCGGCCTACGAGCAGTACTTC
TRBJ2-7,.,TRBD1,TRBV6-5,CASSFIGAKQGYEQYF,TGTGCCAGCAGTTTTATTGGGGCTAAACAGGGGTACGAGCAGTACTTC
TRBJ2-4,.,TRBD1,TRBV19,CASRQGAENIQYF,TGTGCCAGTAGACAGGGGGCCGAAAACATTCAGTACTTC